This T cell receptor beta chain emerged from a study of PD-1 blockade in classical Hodgkin lymphoma. General observations from the study: No one has yet defined what causes the repertoire differences, which may be disease activity or prior therapy. CD4+ but not CD8+ TCR diversity rose significantly by C4D1.

This table comes from immunoSEQ multiplex PCR, and its TCRdb copy is limited to in-frame clones, with some not included. The profile shows over 15,000 clones, 82% of them singletons. A remark on this clone: Antigen unknown.

Every one of the patients relapsed after autologous stem cell transplantation (brentuximab vedotin exposure was variable). The V and J ends lost 9 bases and 4 bases respectively, with 12 bases between them. This CDR3 is 12 amino acids long. CDR1 and CDR2 from the germline V gene are LNHDA and SQIVND (reference sequence). The chain combines TRBV19 with TRBJ2-5; D assignment may be TRBD1 or TRBD2 (7 bases each). The sequence came from a human donor with classical Hodgkin lymphoma. The sample was peripheral blood mononuclear cells (PBMCs), taken before the second cycle of nivolumab. This CDR3 is CASQGGGETQYF. CDR3 in DNA: TGTGCCAGCCAGGGGGGGGGAGAGACCCAGTACTTC. The whole variable domain, filled in from reference TRBV19 and TRBJ2-5, reads DGGITQSPKYLFRKEGQNVTLSCEQNLNHDAMYWYRQDPGQGLRLIYYSQIVNDFQKGDIAEGYSVSREKKESFPLTVTSAQKNPTAFYLCASQGGGETQYFGPGTRLLVL.